The clone carrying this TCR beta chain has more than one count but fewer than ten. The target antigen is unknown. TCR beta CDR3 regions were amplified from RNA. TCR CDR3 underwent first-round RT-PCR with the HTBI primer set. TCRdb ran MiXCR on the multiplex PCR reads and lists one entry per CDR3 protein. The sample shows fewer than 550,000 distinct CDR3 sequences, roughly 24% of them seen only once. With 3 bases removed from V and 0 bases from J, the gap between germline ends came to 9 bases. The CDR3 is 13 residues long. Looked up from germline, CDR1 is DFQATT and CDR2 is SNEGSKA (reference sequence). Diagnoses rested on clinical symptoms, serum thyroxine and TRAb, thyroid ultrasound and orbital computed tomography. The data stem from a study of T cells in Graves' hyperthyroidism and ophthalmopathy. General study results and limits: The model made its ophthalmopathy prediction, and onset followed a median about 5.9 months later.

The sample comprised blood. This TCR derives from a woman between 25 and 40 years old with Graves' ophthalmopathy. V gene TRBV20-1 combines with J gene TRBJ2-7; D might be TRBD1 or TRBD2, each matching 5 bases. For the CDR3, the DNA is TGCAGTGCTAGGGTGGGGGTCTCCTACGAGCAGTACTTC. Amino acid sequence: CSARVGVSYEQYF.